Listed here are 4 T cell receptor beta chains from one sample, sequenced in a study of T cells in pancreatic ductal adenocarcinoma. Using immunoSEQ multiplex PCR, the repertoire was profiled, and TCRdb retains in-frame clones only, with some absent. The sample includes around 2,500 clones, about four fifths of them seen just once. The selected patients with pancreatic ductal adenocarcinoma had surgery but no neoadjuvant therapy. Sequenced material: pancreatic tumor tissue. These receptors were taken from a human donor with pancreatic ductal adenocarcinoma.

This clone was seen a handful of times. The V call is TRBV28, the J call TRBJ1-3, with D possibly being TRBD1 (5 bases). The CDR3 length is 15 residues. Germline loops: CDR1 MDHEN, CDR2 SYDVKM. Trimming left V 5 bases short and J 4 bases short, with 15 bases between. The CDR3 is CASSPPGLLGNTIYF. CDR3 DNA sequence: TGTGCCAGCAGTCCCCCGGGACTCCTGGGAAACACCATATATTTT.

The chain has TRBV29-1 and TRBJ2-3; 7 bases map to TRBD2. The V gene's germline CDR1 is SQVTM and CDR2 ANQGSEA. The CDR3 has 13 amino acids. The V and J ends lost 8 bases and 3 bases, in that order; junction bases with no gene match: 8. The CDR3 region is CSSRESRTDTQYF. The CDR3 region has the DNA TGCAGCTCGCGGGAGTCGCGAACAGATACGCAGTATTTT.

The gene calls are TRBV28 and TRBJ2-7; no clear D gene. The CDR3 totals 12 residues. Trimming took off 3 bases at V and 5 bases at J, with 8 bases between the two ends. Germline CDR1 is MDHEN and CDR2 is SYDVKM. This chain's CDR3 is CASSFSTDEQYF. DNA for the CDR3: TGTGCCAGCAGTTTCTCCACGGACGAGCAGTACTTC.

V and J are TRBV30 and TRBJ2-2; TRBD2 matches 11 bases. Germline CDR1 and CDR2: GTSNPN and SVGIG (reference sequence). The CDR3 sequence is 22 residues long. Losses at the gene ends were 0 bases for V and 1 base for J; bases not matched to a gene: 19. This CDR3 is CAWSVPLDSGTSGKGNTGELFF. The CDR3 nucleotides are TGTGCCTGGAGTGTACCCTTAGATTCCGGGACTAGCGGAAAGGGGAACACCGGGGAGCTGTTTTTT.